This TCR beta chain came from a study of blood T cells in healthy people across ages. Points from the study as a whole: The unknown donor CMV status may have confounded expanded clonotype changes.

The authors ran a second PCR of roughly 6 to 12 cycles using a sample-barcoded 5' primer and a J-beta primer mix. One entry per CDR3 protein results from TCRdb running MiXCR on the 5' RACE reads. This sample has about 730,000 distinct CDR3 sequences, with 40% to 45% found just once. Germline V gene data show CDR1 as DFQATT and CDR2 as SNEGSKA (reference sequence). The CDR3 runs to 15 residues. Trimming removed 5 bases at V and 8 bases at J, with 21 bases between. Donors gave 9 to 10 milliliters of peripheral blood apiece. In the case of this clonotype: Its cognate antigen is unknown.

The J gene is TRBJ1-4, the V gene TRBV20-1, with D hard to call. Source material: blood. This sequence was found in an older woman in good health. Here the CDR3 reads CSAQEGLLVGEKLFF. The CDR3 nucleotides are TGCAGTGCTCAGGAAGGGTTGCTAGTAGGGGAAAAACTGTTTTTT.